Listed below are T cell receptor beta chains from one sample, sequenced in a study of shared T cell receptors in the human thymus. The table came from immunoSEQ multiplex PCR; TCRdb's copy has only in-frame clones and leaves some out. The sample lists hundreds of thousands of clones, approximately 88% occurring once. The same data also went into a second study, on human thymus T cells.

The specimen sequenced was thymocytes. These receptors originate from a boy younger than two with a congenital heart defect. CDR3s include the opening cysteine and the closing phenylalanine or tryptophan. A D gene is named only where the DNA matches it firmly. Size is stated for part of the rows, as once, few or many counts, or as a class when the clone is expanded.

V: TRBV29-1
J: TRBJ1-1
D: TRBD1
size: -
CDR3: CSVEARGTMNTEAFF
DNA: TGCAGCGTTGAAGCCAGGGGGACCATGAACACTGAAGCTTTCTTT

V: TRBV12-5
J: TRBJ1-5
D: TRBD1
size: -
CDR3: CASGLDLQGSDQPQHF
DNA: TGTGCTAGTGGTTTGGACTTACAGGGGTCGGATCAGCCCCAGCATTTT

V: TRBV7-9
J: TRBJ2-5
D: -
size: -
CDR3: CASSSLAGSGAQYF
DNA: TGTGCCAGCAGCTCGCTGGCGGGATCGGGGGCCCAGTACTTC

V: TRBV19
J: TRBJ2-1
D: TRBD2
size: -
CDR3: CASSREGCYNEQFF
DNA: TGTGCCAGTAGTAGGGAGGGGTGTTACAATGAGCAGTTCTTC

V: TRBV7-9
J: TRBJ2-5
D: TRBD1
size: once
CDR3: CASSSFRDRGGETQYF
DNA: TGTGCCAGCAGCTCATTCAGGGACAGGGGTGGAGAGACCCAGTACTTC

V: TRBV7-8
J: TRBJ2-7
D: TRBD2
size: -
CDR3: CASSLAVREGRYEQYF
DNA: TGTGCCAGCAGCTTAGCGGTGAGGGAGGGCCGCTACGAGCAGTACTTC

V: TRBV6-1
J: TRBJ1-1
D: -
size: -
CDR3: CASSEKGMNTEAFF
DNA: TGTGCCAGCAGTGAGAAGGGGATGAACACTGAAGCTTTCTTT

V: TRBV28
J: TRBJ2-7
D: -
size: -
CDR3: CASSFPGPTSYEQYF
DNA: TGTGCCAGCAGTTTTCCAGGGCCTACCTCCTACGAGCAGTACTTC

V: TRBV15
J: TRBJ2-5
D: TRBD2
size: -
CDR3: CATSRSSGTPAPQETQYF
DNA: TGTGCCACCAGCAGATCTAGCGGGACCCCCGCACCCCAAGAGACCCAGTACTTC

V: TRBV4-2
J: TRBJ2-3
D: TRBD2
size: -
CDR3: CASSQLTSGSTDTQYF
DNA: TGTGCCAGCAGCCAACTTACTAGCGGGAGCACAGATACGCAGTATTTT

V: TRBV14
J: TRBJ2-7
D: -
size: few
CDR3: CASSHGAHEQYF
DNA: TGTGCCAGCAGTCACGGTGCCCACGAGCAGTACTTC

V: TRBV5-4
J: TRBJ1-3
D: -
size: -
CDR3: CASRASGHSGNTIYF
DNA: TGTGCCAGCAGAGCTTCGGGACACTCTGGAAACACCATATATTTT

V: TRBV28
J: TRBJ1-4
D: -
size: -
CDR3: CAGRGANEKLFF
DNA: TGTGCCGGCCGGGGGGCCAATGAAAAACTGTTTTTT

V: TRBV6-5
J: TRBJ1-4
D: -
size: -
CDR3: CASSYYRDDEKLFF
DNA: TGTGCCAGCAGTTACTACAGGGACGATGAAAAACTGTTTTTT

V: TRBV5-4
J: TRBJ2-7
D: TRBD1
size: -
CDR3: CASSPKAGQGNYEQYF
DNA: TGTGCCAGCAGTCCCAAGGCGGGACAGGGCAACTACGAGCAGTACTTC

V: TRBV7-2
J: TRBJ1-3
D: TRBD1
size: -
CDR3: CASSSLGFHRGRNTIYF
DNA: TGTGCCAGCAGCTCCCTTGGCTTTCACAGGGGAAGAAACACCATATATTTT

V: TRBV5-3
J: TRBJ1-5
D: -
size: -
CDR3: CARSLLIQGPLRPQHF
DNA: TGTGCCAGAAGCTTGCTCATACAGGGACCTTTGAGGCCCCAGCATTTT

V: TRBV7-2
J: TRBJ1-4
D: -
size: -
CDR3: CASSLGPLGGSVEKLFF
DNA: TGTGCCAGCAGCTTAGGCCCCCTTGGAGGGAGTGTGGAAAAACTGTTTTTT

V: TRBV14
J: TRBJ2-7
D: -
size: -
CDR3: CASSQDIGWATEQYF
DNA: TGTGCCAGCAGCCAAGACATCGGCTGGGCGACCGAGCAGTACTTC

V: TRBV11-2
J: TRBJ2-7
D: -
size: -
CDR3: CASSPPGGVGYEQYF
DNA: TGTGCCAGCAGCCCCCCCGGCGGGGTGGGCTACGAGCAGTACTTC

V: TRBV14
J: TRBJ1-2
D: -
size: -
CDR3: CASSQDEIPYGGYTF
DNA: TGTGCCAGCAGCCAAGACGAGATCCCCTATGGTGGCTACACCTTC

V: TRBV21-1
J: TRBJ2-7
D: -
size: -
CDR3: CASSNTPAGLYEQYF
DNA: TGTGCCAGCAGCAACACCCCGGCAGGCCTCTACGAGCAGTACTTC

V: TRBV27
J: TRBJ2-1
D: TRBD2
size: -
CDR3: CASSTSGRVRHEQFF
DNA: TGTGCCAGCAGTACTAGCGGGAGGGTTCGACATGAGCAGTTCTTC

V: TRBV15
J: TRBJ2-2
D: TRBD2
size: once
CDR3: CATSRDLREGGTGELFF
DNA: TGTGCCACCAGCAGAGACTTGCGGGAGGGGGGCACCGGGGAGCTGTTTTTT

V: TRBV13
J: TRBJ2-2
D: TRBD2
size: -
CDR3: CASSYGQGTSGKNTGEPLF
DNA: TGTGCCAGCAGCTATGGCCAGGGGACTAGCGGGAAGAACACCGGGGAGCCCCTTTTT

V: TRBV19
J: TRBJ1-1
D: -
size: -
CDR3: CASSIFLRAAAEAFF
DNA: TGTGCCAGTAGTATTTTCCTTCGAGCCGCGGCTGAAGCTTTCTTT

V: TRBV7-2
J: TRBJ2-7
D: -
size: -
CDR3: CASSLDLAESSYEQYF
DNA: TGTGCCAGCAGCTTAGATTTAGCGGAGAGCTCCTACGAGCAGTACTTC

V: TRBV29-1
J: TRBJ1-1
D: -
size: -
CDR3: CSVGGRGGLDTEAFF
DNA: TGCAGCGTGGGGGGCCGGGGGGGGCTCGACACTGAAGCTTTCTTT

V: TRBV20-1
J: TRBJ1-1
D: -
size: -
CDR3: CSERSREAFF
DNA: TGCAGTGAGAGAAGCAGGGAAGCTTTCTTT

V: TRBV4-1
J: TRBJ2-1
D: TRBD2
size: -
CDR3: CASSQGGLAGTDEQFF
DNA: TGCGCCAGCAGCCAGGGGGGACTAGCGGGGACGGATGAGCAGTTCTTC

V: TRBV29-1
J: TRBJ2-1
D: TRBD2
size: -
CDR3: CSVQGLANEQFF
DNA: TGCAGCGTGCAGGGACTAGCCAATGAGCAGTTCTTC

V: TRBV19
J: TRBJ1-1
D: TRBD1
size: -
CDR3: CASSPPWTGTNTEAFF
DNA: TGTGCCAGTAGTCCTCCCTGGACAGGGACGAACACTGAAGCTTTCTTT

V: TRBV6-6
J: TRBJ1-2
D: TRBD1
size: -
CDR3: CASSYRGQVRYTF
DNA: TGTGCCAGCAGTTACCGGGGACAGGTTCGCTACACCTTC

V: TRBV5-1
J: TRBJ2-2
D: -
size: -
CDR3: CASSLERELPATGELFF
DNA: TGCGCCAGCAGCTTGGAGAGGGAGCTTCCCGCCACCGGGGAGCTGTTTTTT

V: TRBV28
J: TRBJ2-7
D: TRBD1
size: -
CDR3: CASSPSTGDSYEQYF
DNA: TGTGCCAGCAGTCCGTCGACAGGGGATTCCTACGAGCAGTACTTC

V: TRBV7-6
J: TRBJ2-3
D: TRBD1
size: -
CDR3: CASSSREGAMTDTQYF
DNA: TGTGCCAGCAGCTCCCGCGAGGGGGCAATGACAGATACGCAGTATTTT

V: TRBV5-1
J: TRBJ2-6
D: -
size: -
CDR3: CASSFSLSGANVLTF
DNA: TGCGCCAGCAGCTTTTCCCTCTCTGGGGCCAACGTCCTGACTTTC

V: TRBV6-4
J: TRBJ1-4
D: TRBD1
size: -
CDR3: CASRLLYRGGEKLFF
DNA: TGTGCCAGCAGACTCCTTTACAGGGGAGGCGAAAAACTGTTTTTT